The sequence of this T cell receptor beta chain was determined in a study of T cell responses to AZD1222 COVID-19 vaccine. The study, taken as a whole, reports: Clonal diversity may have been underestimated in mostly white British donors. Repertoires were obtained solely post-peak T cell response. Across spike, vaccine-associated CD4 TCRs were found, dominant at 160-218 and 743-854.

Germline lookup yields CDR1 LNHDA and CDR2 SQIVND (reference sequence). Trimming at V came to 10 bases and at J to 7 bases, leaving 4 bases not matched to a gene. The CDR3 runs to 13 residues. To note about this clone: Antigen specificity is unknown.

Assay: immunoSEQ multiplex PCR; the TCRdb copy retains only in-frame clones and omits some. The sample carries some 120,000 clones, around 90% recorded once. The TCR was taken from an adult in good health. The sample was peripheral blood, taken on day 0 of AZD1222 vaccination. V gene TRBV19 combines with J gene TRBJ1-6; 10 bases line up with TRBD1. The CDR3 sequence is CATADRGNSPLHF. The CDR3 DNA reads as TGTGCCACCGCGGACAGGGGGAATTCACCCCTCCACTTT. Drawing the rest from reference TRBV19 and TRBJ1-6, the complete variable domain is DGGITQSPKYLFRKEGQNVTLSCEQNLNHDAMYWYRQDPGQGLRLIYYSQIVNDFQKGDIAEGYSVSREKKESFPLTVTSAQKNPTAFYLCATADRGNSPLHFGNGTRLTVT.